Given below is one T cell receptor (beta chain) in context. The antigen remains undetermined. Only in-frame clones appear in the TCRdb table, and some are missing; sequencing was by immunoSEQ multiplex PCR. The repertoire holds about 45,000 clones, with roughly 84% as singletons. This sample is part of a study of PD-L1 blockade in urothelial cancer. Study information: Male sex and bladder-origin urothelial cancer were recorded for about 90% of the roughly 30 patients. The analyses of blood took place 3 weeks (second dose) and 6 weeks after treatment start. Median T cell yield per blood sample was over 140,000 cells.

The time point was: pretreatment peripheral blood. Study-level points and caveats: Pretreatment TCR clonality in blood, when below the median, was predictive of better survival.

This material consisted of PBMCs, taken around atezolizumab (anti-PD-L1) treatment. The TCR comes from a donor at least 40 years old with urothelial cancer.

The chain's CDR3 is CASSLSQGTVPGELFF. CDR3 nucleotides: TGTGCCAGCAGCTTATCTCAAGGAACAGTGCCCGGGGAGCTGTTTTTT. This rearrangement joins TRBV7-9 to TRBJ2-2; D uncertain. The germline CDR1 and CDR2 sequences are SEHNR and FQNEAQ (reference sequence). Trimming stripped 2 bases from V and 6 bases from J, with 16 bases between. The CDR3 runs to 16 residues.